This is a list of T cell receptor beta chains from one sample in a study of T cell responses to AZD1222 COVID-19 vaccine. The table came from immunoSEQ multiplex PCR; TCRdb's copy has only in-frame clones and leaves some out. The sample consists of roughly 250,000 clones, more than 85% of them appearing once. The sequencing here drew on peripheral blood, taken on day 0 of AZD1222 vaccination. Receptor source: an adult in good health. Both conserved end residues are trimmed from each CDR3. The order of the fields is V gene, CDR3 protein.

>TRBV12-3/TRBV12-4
ASSLQGAREAF
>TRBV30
AWSSYGGLLETQY
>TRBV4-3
ASSQGLDPGRSYGYT
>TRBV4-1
ASSLAGTGLETQY
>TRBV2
ASRWTGHTEAF
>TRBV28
ASSMDLRGEF
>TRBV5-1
ASSLAGVTTGELF
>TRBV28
ASRGWGGGADNEQF
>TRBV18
ASSPTADSNQPQH
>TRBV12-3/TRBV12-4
ASSLLGGSEAF
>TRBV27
ASSSPSGSYNEQF
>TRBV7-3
ASSSLAGGLNEQF
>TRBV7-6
ASSPGTGITMNYNEQF